Presented here are 17 T cell receptor beta chains from one specimen sequenced in a study of regulatory T cells in long-lasting Graves disease. Arm-PCR of CDR3 regions with iRepertoire HTBI primers generated TCR beta libraries. TCRdb redid the calling of the multiplex PCR reads with MiXCR, one entry per CDR3 protein. Among about 420,000 distinct CDR3 sequences, about 20% were seen once, and the ten largest hold roughly 30%. The time point is: persistent/refractory GD, antithyroid drugs over 5 years with positive TRAb. Generation of the TCR library employed RNA extracted from PBMCs. Sequencing used peripheral blood mononuclear cells (PBMCs), obtained when the disease was refractory, from a patient treated with antithyroid drugs. Source of these receptors: a female donor with Graves disease.

This clonotype has ten or more counts. V usage is TRBV28 and J usage is TRBJ1-1; D remains ambiguous. Germline V CDR1 and CDR2: MDHEN, SYDVKM. This CDR3 is built from 14 residues. The V end was cut by 6 bases, the J end by 1 base, with 12 bases between. CDR3 in DNA: TGTGCCAGCAGCGAGGAGAGCAGGAACACTGAAGCTTTCTTT. As protein: CASSEESRNTEAFF.

This chain links TRBV28 with TRBJ2-1, with D perhaps matching TRBD1 or TRBD2 (5 bases each). V lost 3 bases to trimming and J lost 12 bases, with 12 bases between them. Germline V CDR1 and CDR2: MDHEN, SYDVKM. CDR3 length equals 12 residues. CDR3 amino acids: CASSFPGLSQFF. The DNA for the CDR3 is TGTGCCAGCAGTTTCCCGGGGCTATCGCAGTTCTTC.

The CDR3 DNA reads TGTGCCAGCAGCGCCAACAGGGGGCCTCAGTCGAGGAACTATGGCTACACCTTC. Amino acid sequence: CASSANRGPQSRNYGYTF. The gene calls are TRBV11-2 and TRBJ1-2; 9 bases are shared with TRBD1. Trimming took 5 bases from V and 2 from J; bases not matched to a gene: 15. Looked up from germline, CDR1 is SGHAT and CDR2 is FQNNGV. The CDR3 contains 18 residues.

This chain links TRBV6-1 with TRBJ2-7, with 7 nucleotides matching TRBD2. V dropped 4 bases and J dropped 0; count of bases not matched to a gene: 9. Germline V gene sequence: CDR1 MNHNS, CDR2 SASEGT. The CDR3 is 16 residues long. CDR3 sequence: CASSAPVGGHSYEQYF. The CDR3 DNA follows: TGTGCCAGCAGTGCCCCGGTGGGAGGGCACTCCTACGAGCAGTACTTC.

In its sample, this clonotype was seen a few times. The chain couples TRBV3-1 to TRBJ1-1; the D gene is possibly TRBD1 (5 bases). There are 12 residues in the CDR3. CDR1 and CDR2 from the germline V gene are LGHDT and YNNKEL (reference sequence). Trimming shortened V by 6 bases and J by 4 bases, and 9 bases separated the two germline ends. The CDR3 DNA is TGTGCCAGCAGAGGGGTACGCACTGAAGCTTTCTTT. It codes for CASRGVRTEAFF. Based on the CDR3 plus reference TRBV3-1 and TRBJ1-1, the full variable domain is DTAVSQTPKYLVTQMGNDKSIKCEQNLGHDTMYWYKQDSKKFLKIMFSYNNKELIINETVPNRFSPKSPDKAHLNLHINSLELGDSAVYFCASRGVRTEAFFGQGTRLTVV.

The sample holds many counts of this clonotype. The chain uses TRBV20-1 and TRBJ2-3; D is possibly TRBD1 (5 bases). Trimming stripped 6 bases from V and 0 bases from J, with 16 bases between. CDR1 is DFQATT, CDR2 SNEGSKA, per germline (reference sequence). The CDR3 sequence is 15 residues long. CDR3 in DNA: TGCAGTGCAACCAAGCCCACAGGTAGCACAGATACGCAGTATTTT. This gives the protein CSATKPTGSTDTQYF.

This clonotype was seen ten or more times. This chain links TRBV9 with TRBJ2-5; 8 bases agree with TRBD1. The CDR3 contains 14 residues. Per the germline V gene, CDR1 is SGDLS and CDR2 is YYNGEE. V gave up 3 bases and J gave up 4 bases; unmatched junction bases: 5. CDR3 DNA sequence: TGTGCCAGCAGCGCGTTACAGGGGGGAGAGACCCAGTACTTC. This encodes CASSALQGGETQYF.

This clonotype was counted a few times. The gene calls are TRBV19 and TRBJ1-1, with no clear D. Trimming took 1 base from V and 6 from J, leaving 3 bases between them. CDR3 size: 11 residues. From germline, CDR1 is LNHDA and CDR2 SQIVND (reference sequence). The CDR3 region is CASSIVSEAFF. As DNA, the CDR3 is TGTGCCAGTAGTATAGTCTCTGAAGCTTTCTTT.

This clonotype came up many times. V usage is TRBV24-1 and J usage is TRBJ2-1; 8 nucleotides agree with TRBD1. The CDR3 totals 15 residues. Germline V gene data show CDR1 as KGHDR and CDR2 as SFDVKD. The V and J ends lost 7 bases and 7 bases, in that order; junction bases with no gene match: 11. CDR3 protein: CATSELTGEVNEQFF. CDR3 sequence (DNA): TGTGCCACCAGCGAGTTGACAGGGGAGGTGAATGAGCAGTTCTTC.

This clonotype was found many times. J is TRBJ2-2 and V is TRBV24-1, with D possibly TRBD2 on 6 matching bases. Germline-derived CDR1 and CDR2 are KGHDR and SFDVKD. Trimming stripped 7 bases from V and 4 bases from J, with 12 bases between. The CDR3 is 14 amino acids. CDR3 residues: CATSLADGTGELFF. DNA of the CDR3: TGTGCCACCAGCTTAGCGGATGGCACCGGGGAGCTGTTTTTT.

At least ten counts were recorded for this clonotype. The V gene is TRBV7-2, the J gene TRBJ2-5, with D possibly matching TRBD2 (6 bases). Trimming took 5 bases from V and 5 from J, leaving 9 bases between them. In germline, CDR1 is SGHTA, CDR2 FQGNSA. This CDR3 is built from 12 residues. For the CDR3, the DNA is TGTGCCAGCAGCCCGGAGGGGGAGACCCAGTACTTC. Translated: CASSPEGETQYF.

At least ten counts were recorded for this clonotype. This chain uses TRBV2 with TRBJ2-2; 8 bases line up with TRBD1. The CDR3 runs 14 residues. Germline values: CDR1 SNHLY, CDR2 FYNNEI. Germline trimming cut 3 bases from V and 7 bases from J; bases unmatched to any gene: 4. Written as DNA, the CDR3 is TGTGCCAGCAGTGAGCCGACAGGGGACGGGGAGCTGTTTTTT. Translation: CASSEPTGDGELFF.

The chain carries TRBV6-2 or TRBV6-3 and TRBJ2-7, with TRBD2 as a possible D gene (5 bases). The germline V gene has CDR1 MNHEY and CDR2 SVGEGT. This CDR3 is built from 14 residues. V lost 4 bases and J lost 4, with 14 bases in between. The CDR3 reads CASSFGPRGYEQYF. As DNA, the CDR3 is TGTGCCAGCAGTTTCGGGCCCCGCGGGTACGAGCAGTACTTC.

The rearrangement links TRBV28 to TRBJ2-7, with TRBD1 matching 9 bases. V trimming: 4 bases; J trimming: 8 bases; junction bases outside the gene matches: 3. The CDR3 is made up of 12 amino acids. The germline V gene encodes CDR1 MDHEN and CDR2 SYDVKM. The CDR3 DNA reads TGTGCCAGCAGTTCGGGACAGGGTAAGCAGTACTTC. Encoded protein: CASSSGQGKQYF.

V and J are TRBV30 and TRBJ1-2; 8 bases fit TRBD1. V was clipped by 3 bases and J by 2 bases; unmatched bases: 11. This CDR3 is 16 amino acids long. Germline lookup yields CDR1 GTSNPN and CDR2 SVGIG (reference sequence). The CDR3 sequence: CAWRYTGTGRNYGYTF. The CDR3 DNA is TGTGCCTGGAGATACACCGGGACAGGCCGCAACTATGGCTACACCTTC.

This clonotype was counted many times. The CDR3, as DNA: TGTGCCAGCAGTTACTCGATGAATCAGCCCCAGCATTTT. Amino acids: CASSYSMNQPQHF. V and J are TRBV6-2 or TRBV6-3 and TRBJ1-5; D gene unclear. The V and J ends lost 0 bases and 4 bases respectively, with 4 bases between them. This CDR3 contains 13 residues. Germline V gene lookup returns CDR1 MNHEY and CDR2 SVGEGT.

This clonotype was seen only a few times. This chain connects TRBV29-1 to TRBJ2-2; 11 nucleotides line up with TRBD2. The CDR3 consists of 16 residues. The V and J ends lost 7 bases and 0 bases, in that order; junction bases with no gene match: 7. Germline V gene data show CDR1 as SQVTM and CDR2 as ANQGSEA. For the CDR3, the DNA is TGCAGCGCAGGGGGGACTAGCGGACCGAACACCGGGGAGCTGTTTTTT. Translating gives CSAGGTSGPNTGELFF.